A selection of T cell receptor beta chains follows, all from one sample in a study of blood T cell repertoires in COVID-19. The method was immunoSEQ multiplex PCR; TCRdb's version includes in-frame clones alone and lacks a portion of them. The sample yields 96,000 or so clones, roughly 76% seen once. Sequencing input: peripheral blood. These receptors all stem from a man older than 75 with COVID-19, enrolled during active disease. Both conserved end residues are trimmed from each CDR3. The order of the fields is J gene, V gene, D gene, CDR3 protein. The D gene is left open where the match is weak.

J: TRBJ1-1
V: TRBV29-1
D: NA
CDR3: SVGDIEAF

J: TRBJ2-1
V: TRBV11-3
D: NA
CDR3: ASSLDRNNEQF

J: TRBJ1-2
V: TRBV18
D: NA
CDR3: ASSPLEDYGYT

J: TRBJ1-2
V: TRBV30
D: NA
CDR3: AWRAAGLSGYT

J: TRBJ2-1
V: TRBV2
D: TRBD2
CDR3: ASKLAGAYNEQF

J: TRBJ1-1
V: TRBV6-1
D: NA
CDR3: ASSEPLNFGF

J: TRBJ2-7
V: TRBV11-1
D: NA
CDR3: ASSFDGSGEQY

J: TRBJ2-5
V: TRBV5-8
D: NA
CDR3: ASSLQRGVETQY

J: TRBJ2-7
V: TRBV5-1
D: NA
CDR3: ASSPRSLDPYEQY

J: TRBJ2-3
V: TRBV27
D: NA
CDR3: ASSPLLPDTQY